Reported below is one T cell receptor (beta chain). Antigen unknown. Sequencing used immunoSEQ multiplex PCR; TCRdb keeps in-frame clones, though not all of them. The data hold a few million clones, with over 85% observed a single time. The CDR3 sequence is 11 residues long. Germline CDR1 is MNHEY and CDR2 is SMNVEV (reference sequence). Between the trimmed V and J ends, which lost 8 bases and 2 bases, there was a span of 7 bases. The sample originates from a study of shared clonotypes between healthy human individuals. Whole-study results and caveats: Even with large depth, rarefaction showed that sorted-subset sequencing was incomplete.

Sequenced input: naive CD4+ T cells sorted from blood. Sample subset: CD45RA+ positively selected. The receptor's source is a man between 18 and 29 years old in good health. The V call is TRBV27, the J call TRBJ2-7, with D unclear. CDR3 coding DNA: TGTGCCAGCGCCCTAACCTACGAGCAGTACTTC. Translating gives CASALTYEQYF.